This entry describes one T cell receptor (beta chain). These data originate in a study of cytomegalovirus exposure and HLA in healthy donors. The CDR3 is made up of 15 amino acids. Trimming removed 1 base at V and 0 bases at J, with 7 bases between. Germline V gene sequence: CDR1 MGHRA, CDR2 YSYEKL. PCR used 60 Vbeta primers and 13 Jbeta primers. The data were produced by immunoSEQ multiplex PCR, yet TCRdb's version contains in-frame clones alone and is incomplete. The table counts roughly 34,000 clones; roughly 3.5% lies in the top ten. The receptor comes from a man aged 40-55 years in good health and CMV-seronegative. The sequenced material came from PBMCs. The gene calls are TRBV4-1 and TRBJ1-5, with unresolved D. Here the CDR3 DNA reads TGCGCCAGCAGCCAAGCGGTACTTAGCAATCAGCCCCAGCATTTT. Residues: CASSQAVLSNQPQHF.